Below, 24 T cell receptor beta chains from the same sample are listed, as sequenced in a study of shared clonotypes between healthy human individuals. Data came from immunoSEQ multiplex PCR; TCRdb stores just in-frame clones and leaves some out. The data show 1.5 million to 1.9 million clones, 95% to 99% seen once. Sequencing was carried out using naive CD4+ T cells sorted from blood. Subset of the sample: CD45RA+ positively selected. All receptors derive from a man younger than 45 in good health.

The chain carries TRBV30 and TRBJ1-1, with D unclear. V lost 4 bases to trimming and J lost 1 base, with 10 bases between them. There are 13 residues in the CDR3. CDR1 and CDR2 (germline): GTSNPN, SVGIG (reference sequence). The CDR3 protein is CAWTHPSNTEAFF. DNA of the CDR3: TGTGCCTGGACCCACCCTTCGAACACTGAAGCTTTCTTT.

This chain uses TRBV4-2 with TRBJ2-2, with 7 nucleotides matching TRBD2. Germline V CDR1 and CDR2: LGHNA, YNFKEQ. J lost 3 bases, V lost 4 bases, and 5 bases had no gene match. The CDR3 runs 15 residues. The CDR3 is CASSREGWDTGELFF. CDR3 nucleotides: TGTGCCAGCAGCCGGGAGGGATGGGACACCGGGGAGCTGTTTTTT.

The chain couples TRBV5-1 to TRBJ2-7; 9 bases match TRBD1. J was trimmed by 4 bases and V by 5 bases; bases with no gene match: 7. CDR1 is SGHRS and CDR2 is YFSETQ in the germline V gene. The length of the CDR3 is 14 residues. CDR3 sequence: CASREGQGKYEQYF. Here the CDR3 DNA reads TGCGCCAGCAGGGAGGGACAGGGAAAATACGAGCAGTACTTC.

The chain employs TRBV25-1 and TRBJ2-1; 11 positions match TRBD2. Unmatched junction bases numbered 3, after V lost 4 bases and J lost 7 bases. The CDR3 sequence is 14 residues long. Germline V gene lookup returns CDR1 MGHDK and CDR2 SYGVNS. The CDR3 coding sequence is TGTGCCAGCAGTGGACTAGCGGGGAGGAATGAGCAGTTCTTC. This sequence encodes CASSGLAGRNEQFF. Supplemented by reference TRBV25-1 and TRBJ2-1, the full variable domain reads EADIYQTPRYLVIGTGKKITLECSQTMGHDKMYWYQQDPGMELHLIHYSYGVNSTEKGDLSSESTVSRIRTEHFPLTLESARPSHTSQYLCASSGLAGRNEQFFGPGTRLTVL.

The J gene is TRBJ2-7, the V gene TRBV9, with 8 bases matching TRBD1. V trimming: 3 bases; J trimming: 3 bases; junction bases outside the gene matches: 11. Germline assignment: CDR1 SGDLS and CDR2 YYNGEE. This CDR3 is built from 16 residues. CDR3 protein: CASSARGQGAYYEQYF. CDR3 DNA sequence: TGTGCCAGCAGCGCGAGGGGCCAGGGGGCCTACTACGAGCAGTACTTC.

The rearrangement links TRBV27 to TRBJ2-7, with 10 nucleotides matching TRBD1. Germline V gene sequence: CDR1 MNHEY, CDR2 SMNVEV (reference sequence). This CDR3 is 15 amino acids long. Trimming took 6 bases from V and 4 from J; bases not matched to a gene: 9. In DNA form, the CDR3 reads TGTGCCAGCAGCTTCCGCCGGGACAGGGGTTACGAGCAGTACTTC. Protein sequence: CASSFRRDRGYEQYF.

V and J are TRBV7-9 and TRBJ1-3, with D maybe TRBD1 (5 bases). Germline V gene lookup returns CDR1 SEHNR and CDR2 FQNEAQ (reference sequence). This CDR3 has 14 residues. The V gene lost 1 base and the J gene lost 2 bases, with 6 bases spanning the gap. The chain's CDR3 is CASSLGGTGNTIYF. CDR3 in DNA: TGTGCCAGCAGCTTAGGGGGGACTGGAAACACCATATATTTT.

The gene calls are TRBV10-2 and TRBJ1-5, with TRBD1 matching over 9 bases. This CDR3 spans 16 amino acids. The junction had 11 bases not matched to a gene; V was cut back by 0 bases and J by 11 bases. Germline lookup yields CDR1 WSHSY and CDR2 SAAADI. The CDR3 region is CASSESVGTGFWAQHF. For the CDR3, the DNA is TGCGCCAGCAGTGAGTCGGTCGGGACAGGGTTCTGGGCCCAGCATTTT.

The chain couples TRBV28 to TRBJ1-5, with 11 bases aligning to TRBD1. CDR1 MDHEN and CDR2 SYDVKM come from the germline V gene. The CDR3 has 18 residues. V shed 2 bases and J 2 bases; nucleotides not matched to a gene: 8. CDR3 coding DNA: TGTGCCAGCAGTTTAACTAGGACAGGGGGCTTAGGCAATCAGCCCCAGCATTTT. Its translation: CASSLTRTGGLGNQPQHF.

This chain connects TRBV5-1 to TRBJ1-2; the D gene is possibly TRBD1 (5 bases). The CDR3 is 13 amino acids. Germline assignment: CDR1 SGHRS and CDR2 YFSETQ. Between the trimmed V and J ends, which lost 4 bases and 4 bases, there was a span of 11 bases. In DNA form, the CDR3 reads TGCGCCAGCAGCACGGAGGGGTCCTATGGCTACACCTTC. Translated: CASSTEGSYGYTF.

V and J are TRBV10-3 and TRBJ2-7; 9 bases are shared with TRBD2. CDR1 is ENHRY, CDR2 SYGVKD, per germline. V dropped 6 bases and J dropped 5; count of bases not matched to a gene: 8. CDR3 length: 14 amino acids. The CDR3, as DNA: TGTGCCATCAGGGGGGGGACTAGCAGCCACGAGCAGTACTTC. Its protein product is CAIRGGTSSHEQYF.

The genes are TRBV6-5 and TRBJ1-2; D perhaps matches TRBD1 (6 bases). This CDR3 spans 15 amino acids. V lost 2 bases, J lost 7 bases, and 17 bases lay in between. Germline values: CDR1 MNHEY, CDR2 SVGAGI. The CDR3 bases are TGTGCCAGCAGTTACCCGCCGGGGGCCGGTGGTGGCTACACCTTC. Its translation is CASSYPPGAGGGYTF.

This chain uses TRBV25-1 with TRBJ2-2, with unresolved D. Between the trimmed V and J ends, which lost 5 bases and 0 bases, there was a span of 7 bases. The CDR3 is made up of 14 amino acids. The germline gives CDR1 MGHDK, CDR2 SYGVNS. In DNA, the CDR3 is TGTGCCAGCAGTAGGTTGACGAACACCGGGGAGCTGTTTTTT. Encoded protein: CASSRLTNTGELFF.

On this clone itself: Distinct nucleotide sequences in the sample also encode this CDR3. The gene calls are TRBV27 and TRBJ2-7; D unclear. This CDR3 has 9 residues. Germline V CDR1 and CDR2: MNHEY, SMNVEV (reference sequence). Deletions cut 6 bases from V and 5 bases from J, with 2 bases between. CDR3 DNA sequence: TGTGCCAGCAGAAACGAGCAGTACTTC. This sequence encodes CASRNEQYF.

On this clone itself: Other DNA sequences in this sample translate to the same CDR3. This sequence joins TRBV18 and TRBJ2-2, with a weak D call TRBD1 (6 bases). This CDR3 has 15 amino acids. The ends were cut back, 2 bases at V and 1 base at J, with 8 bases in the middle. The germline gives CDR1 KGHSH, CDR2 LQKENI. The CDR3, as DNA: TGTGCCAGCTCACCAGTACAGGGGAACACCGGGGAGCTGTTTTTT. Protein sequence: CASSPVQGNTGELFF.

The V gene is TRBV18, the J gene TRBJ2-3; tentative D call: TRBD1 (5 bases). Trimming cost V 4 bases and J 4 bases, with 12 bases left between them. CDR3 size: 14 residues. Germline V gene sequence: CDR1 KGHSH, CDR2 LQKENI. The CDR3 coding sequence is TGTGCCAGCTCACTCTCAAGGGGCCCAGATACGCAGTATTTT. Translation gives CASSLSRGPDTQYF.

The rearrangement links TRBV5-1 to TRBJ1-2, with 7 bases that match TRBD1. Germline CDR1 SGHRS, CDR2 YFSETQ. This CDR3 is built from 16 residues. Trimming cost V 2 bases and J 2 bases; bases outside gene matches: 9. The CDR3 reads CASSLFPSTGNYGYTF. CDR3 sequence (DNA): TGCGCCAGCAGCTTATTCCCTTCGACAGGGAACTATGGCTACACCTTC.

This rearrangement joins TRBV18 to TRBJ2-5, with 9 bases fitting TRBD2. The CDR3 sequence is 17 residues long. Trimming removed 1 base from V and 1 base from J; junction bases left unmatched: 7. Germline lookup yields CDR1 KGHSH and CDR2 LQKENI. The CDR3 coding sequence is TGTGCCAGCTCACCACTGTTTAGCGGGAGTATCCAAGAGACCCAGTACTTC. This codes for CASSPLFSGSIQETQYF.

The rearrangement joins TRBV7-7 to TRBJ2-1; D is uncertain. The CDR3 totals 13 residues. Germline lookup yields CDR1 SSHAT and CDR2 FNYEAQ (reference sequence). Trimming removed 3 bases from V and 11 bases from J, with 14 bases in between. The CDR3 reads CASSLGAGAQQFF. The CDR3 DNA is TGTGCCAGCAGCTTGGGCGCCGGAGCCCAGCAGTTCTTC.

The chain's CDR3 is CASSVGQGVNTIYF. The CDR3 coding sequence is TGTGCCAGCAGCGTAGGGCAGGGTGTAAACACCATATATTTT. The chain employs TRBV9 and TRBJ1-3; D is possibly TRBD1 (5 bases). Germline CDR1 is SGDLS and CDR2 is YYNGEE. V was clipped by 0 bases and J by 6 bases, with 10 bases between them. This CDR3 spans 14 amino acids.

V is TRBV21-1 and J is TRBJ2-4; the listed D gene, TRBD2, was not tested against the DNA. TRBV21-1 is a pseudogene. CDR3 size: 14 residues. CDR3 in DNA: TGTGCCAGCACCCTACGGGAGGCCAAAAACATTCAGTACTTC. Encoded protein: CASTLREAKNIQYF.

The chain combines TRBV11-2 with TRBJ2-1; tentative D call: TRBD2 (5 bases). The CDR3 is 17 amino acids. Germline values: CDR1 SGHAT, CDR2 FQNNGV. Trimming stripped 5 bases from V and 6 bases from J, with 23 bases between. As DNA, the CDR3 is TGTGCCAGCAGCACCCGGGGAGCTACCTTCTACGGCAATGAGCAGTTCTTC. Protein: CASSTRGATFYGNEQFF.

The chain combines TRBV9 with TRBJ1-1; D gene ambiguous. V shed 3 bases and J shed 7 bases, with 16 bases lying between them. There are 14 residues in the CDR3. The germline V gene encodes CDR1 SGDLS and CDR2 YYNGEE. DNA of the CDR3: TGTGCCAGCAGCGCAATCCTTGGGAAGGGTGAAGCTTTCTTT. Translation: CASSAILGKGEAFF.

V is TRBV10-3 and J is TRBJ1-5; 7 nucleotides line up with TRBD1. The germline CDR1 and CDR2 sequences are ENHRY and SYGVKD. The CDR3 length is 14 residues. Trimming took 7 bases from V and 6 from J; bases not matched to a gene: 9. The CDR3 bases are TGTGCCATCATGGACGAACAGGGGATTCAGCCCCAGCATTTT. Translating gives CAIMDEQGIQPQHF.